This T cell receptor beta chain was recovered during a study of T cell repertoires in aging, cancer and after chemotherapy. Study overall: Patients with chronic lymphocytic leukemia were sampled before and after fludarabine- or bendamustine-based chemotherapy.

Rearranged V-D-J TRB sequences were amplified with a mixed TRB-A/B primer pool. TCRdb ran MiXCR on the multiplex PCR reads and lists one entry per CDR3 protein. This table holds 790 or so distinct CDR3 sequences, around 60% found once. Findings and limits, study-wide: In healthy donors, age-related TCR diversity loss mainly reflected lost richness.

Peripheral blood genomic DNA, not sorted cells or RNA, was the template. The length of the CDR3 is 15 residues. CDR1 and CDR2 from the germline V gene are DFQATT and SNEGSKA (reference sequence). The V segment lost 5 bases and the J segment 7 bases; nucleotides outside the gene matches: 10. Notes on this clonotype: Its antigen is unidentified.

Input material: blood. The chain is built from TRBV20-1 and TRBJ2-1; TRBD2 matches 11 bases. The receptor was isolated from a human donor with a blood cancer. CDR3 sequence (DNA): TGCAGTGCTCCCTCCTGGCTAGCGGGAGGAAATGAGCAGTTCTTC. It yields the protein CSAPSWLAGGNEQFF.